This record looks at one TCR beta chain sequence and its context. Its antigen is undetermined. CDR1 is SGHRS, CDR2 YFSETQ, per germline. Deletions cut 1 base from V and 9 bases from J, with 14 bases between. The CDR3 has 14 amino acids. The source of the sample is a study of shared clonotypes between healthy human individuals. The data were produced by immunoSEQ multiplex PCR, yet TCRdb's version contains in-frame clones alone and is incomplete. In the table there are 300,000 to 400,000 clones, around 74% of which are singletons. Study results and caveats: What limited the represented genetic and exposure-history diversity was the small number of donors. Rarefaction exposed incomplete sorted-subset sequencing despite large depth. Relative to clonotypes present in all four donors, those not shared had lower generation probabilities.

The J gene is TRBJ1-5, the V gene TRBV5-1; D remains ambiguous. This clonotype originated in a man younger than 45 in good health. The specimen was memory CD4+ T cells sorted from blood. This sample's subset: CD45RA-negative fraction. The DNA of the CDR3 is TGCGCCAGCAGCTTGAATGATTTCGTCGGGCCCCAGCATTTT. Protein: CASSLNDFVGPQHF. The full variable domain, with the rest looked up from reference TRBV5-1 and TRBJ1-5, is KAGVTQTPRYLIKTRGQQVTLSCSPISGHRSVSWYQQTPGQGLQFLFEYFSETQRNKGNFPGRFSGRQFSNSRSEMNVSTLELGDSALYLCASSLNDFVGPQHFGDGTRLSIL.